Sequencing of this T cell receptor (beta chain) was carried out in a study of blood T cell repertoires in COVID-19. At the level of the study: The United States, Italy and Spain provided the acute and convalescent COVID-19 samples. Sources were T cells, B-cell-depleted T cells, or PBMCs; the material itself was cDNA or gDNA.

Per the study methods: Reference gene primer amplification yielded estimated nucleated cell counts. Assay: immunoSEQ multiplex PCR; the TCRdb copy retains only in-frame clones and omits some. That table furnishes V, J and clone size, whereas the DNA furnished D and trimming. The sample carries approximately 93,000 clones, around 79% recorded once. The germline gives CDR1 SQVTM, CDR2 ANQGSEA. With 6 bases removed from V and 5 bases from J, the gap between germline ends came to 7 bases. This CDR3 has 10 amino acids. The chain recombines TRBV29-1 with TRBJ1-2; D is unresolved. The source of this sequence is a woman of 80 years or more with acute or convalescent COVID-19. The sequencing input was peripheral blood. The CDR3 region has the DNA TGCAGCGTGAGACATTATGGCTACACCTTC. Translation: CSVRHYGYTF.